Listed below are T cell receptor beta chains from one sample, sequenced in a study of blood T cell repertoires in COVID-19. The data were produced by immunoSEQ multiplex PCR, yet TCRdb's version contains in-frame clones alone and is incomplete. This table has about 100,000 clones, 75% to 90% appearing once. Sequencing input: peripheral blood. The receptors derive from a woman aged 80 or over with acute or convalescent COVID-19. The CDR3 runs from the conserved cysteine through the conserved F or W. Each record gives: J gene, D gene, V gene, clone size, CDR3 protein, CDR3 DNA. D genes are given only for firm matches. For some rows the clone size is stated as once, few or many, or as a class when expanded; others skip it.

TRBJ2-3 . TRBV2 . CASSGRGDTQYF TGTGCCAGCAGTGGCAGGGGTGATACGCAGTATTTT
TRBJ1-5 TRBD1 TRBV6-5 . CASRYTGDNQPQHF TGTGCCAGCAGGTACACAGGGGACAATCAGCCCCAGCATTTT
TRBJ1-5 . TRBV7-8 . CASSLGPSNQPQHF TGTGCCAGCAGCTTAGGGCCTAGCAATCAGCCCCAGCATTTT
TRBJ1-6 . TRBV9 . CASSGGVSHSPLHF TGTGCCAGCAGCGGGGGAGTCAGTCATTCACCCCTCCACTTT
TRBJ1-1 . TRBV19 . CASSVGELRAFF TGTGCCAGTAGTGTCGGGGAGTTGAGAGCTTTCTTT
TRBJ1-2 . TRBV5-6 once CASSPDSHGYTF TGTGCCAGCAGCCCGGACAGTCATGGCTACACCTTC
TRBJ1-1 . TRBV18 once CASSPPMNTEAFF TGTGCCAGCTCACCACCCATGAACACTGAAGCTTTCTTT
TRBJ2-3 . TRBV6-2/TRBV6-3 . CASSWAGTDTQYF TGTGCCAGCAGTTGGGCAGGCACAGATACGCAGTATTTT
TRBJ1-4 . TRBV2 . CASSDRRFSEKLFF TGTGCCAGCAGTGACCGCAGGTTTAGTGAAAAACTGTTTTTT
TRBJ1-4 TRBD1 TRBV27 . CASSLDPPQGAGGNEKLFF TGTGCCAGCAGTTTAGATCCTCCGCAGGGGGCTGGGGGGAATGAAAAACTGTTTTTT
TRBJ2-1 . TRBV7-7 . CASSPKEGGEQFF TGTGCCAGCAGCCCGAAGGAGGGCGGTGAGCAGTTCTTC
TRBJ1-2 TRBD1 TRBV19 . CASSIARTGVTPPYGYTF TGTGCCAGTAGTATAGCCCGGACAGGGGTGACGCCCCCCTATGGCTACACCTTC
TRBJ1-2 . TRBV18 . CASSQYSGSEYGYTF TGTGCCAGCTCGCAGTACTCGGGGTCAGAATATGGCTACACCTTC
TRBJ1-5 . TRBV15 once CATSRDSDQPQHF TGTGCCACCAGCAGAGATTCTGATCAGCCCCAGCATTTT
TRBJ1-5 . TRBV19 . CASSAQGGASNQPQHF TGTGCCAGTAGTGCTCAGGGAGGGGCGAGCAATCAGCCCCAGCATTTT
TRBJ1-3 TRBD1 TRBV30 . CAWSVQRDSHSGNTIYF TGTGCCTGGAGTGTACAACGGGACAGTCACTCTGGAAACACCATATATTTT
TRBJ2-5 TRBD2 TRBV30 . CAYSSGGLGETQYF TGTGCCTACTCCTCGGGGGGGCTTGGTGAGACCCAGTACTTC